These 6 T cell receptor beta chains originate from one sample sequenced in a study of chemoradiotherapy in HPV16-positive cancers. Sequencing used immunoSEQ multiplex PCR; TCRdb keeps in-frame clones, though not all of them. This table holds hundreds of clones, under 85% found once. The sequences come from tumor tissue, collected from a patient who underwent chemoradiotherapy. Receptors originate from a human donor with HPV-associated anogenital cancer.

The chain joins TRBV6-5 to TRBJ1-2, with D possibly matching TRBD1 (6 bases). The CDR3 loop spans 12 amino acids. Trimming took 4 bases from V and 8 from J, leaving 11 bases between them. Germline-derived CDR1 and CDR2 are MNHEY and SVGAGI. The CDR3 DNA reads TGTGCCAGCAGTTCCGACAGGTTGGGCTACACCTTC. Its protein product is CASSSDRLGYTF.

This clone was recorded once. The V and J genes are TRBV7-8 and TRBJ1-4; D remains ambiguous. Per germline, CDR1 SGHVS and CDR2 FQNEAQ. V shed 4 bases and J shed 5 bases, with 11 bases lying between them. This CDR3 contains 14 residues. CDR3 in amino acids: CASSWEGPNEKLFF. The DNA of the CDR3 is TGTGCCAGCAGCTGGGAAGGCCCGAATGAAAAACTGTTTTTT.

The chain couples TRBV6-5 to TRBJ2-7, with 11 nucleotides matching TRBD2. Trimming at V came to 5 bases and at J to 5 bases, leaving 8 bases not matched to a gene. From germline, CDR1 is MNHEY and CDR2 SVGAGI. This CDR3 comprises 15 residues. The CDR3 reads CASSLRLAGTDEQYF. Written as DNA, the CDR3 is TGTGCCAGCAGTCTCCGACTAGCGGGAACCGACGAGCAGTACTTC.

The chain combines TRBV21-1 with TRBJ2-3; the D call in the table, TRBD1, was not verified against the DNA. TRBV21-1 constitutes a pseudogene. This CDR3 spans 11 amino acids. CDR3 nucleotides: TGTGCCAGCAGGCAGGGTGGTACGCAGTATTTT. It is translated as CASRQGGTQYF.

This chain connects TRBV11-2 to TRBJ1-4; D possibly corresponds to TRBD1 (5 bases). The germline gives CDR1 SGHAT, CDR2 FQNNGV. The CDR3 loop spans 16 amino acids. Trimming took off 5 bases at V and 0 bases at J, with 13 bases between the two ends. CDR3 region: CASSDQPGATNEKLFF. Written as DNA, the CDR3 is TGTGCCAGCAGCGACCAGCCGGGGGCAACTAATGAAAAACTGTTTTTT.

This rearrangement joins TRBV30 to TRBJ2-1; 7 bases map to TRBD1. CDR3 length: 16 residues. The germline gives CDR1 GTSNPN, CDR2 SVGIG (reference sequence). The J segment lost 0 bases and the V segment lost 2 bases, leaving 7 bases of the junction unmatched. The CDR3 sequence: CAWSRTGVSSYNEQFF. CDR3 in DNA: TGTGCCTGGAGTCGTACAGGGGTGAGCTCCTACAATGAGCAGTTCTTC.